This T cell receptor beta chain was captured by sequencing in a study of identical twins. TCRdb re-called the 5' RACE reads through MiXCR, storing one row per CDR3 protein. This repertoire shows about 730,000 distinct CDR3 sequences, about 20% found once; its top ten account for roughly 4.3%. The CDR3 has 17 residues. CDR1 and CDR2 (germline): LNHNV, YYDKDF (reference sequence). A remark on this clonotype: Germline and junction disagree at one end, which may indicate a read error.

This sample also belongs to another study, concerning T cells expressing NK-cell markers. That work contributes: Beta-chain profiling covered CD3+CD56+NKG2C+, CD3+CD56+NKG2C- and CD3+CD56-NKG2C+ sorted subsets.

The origin of this receptor is a woman aged 18-29 years in good health. The sequenced material came from PBMCs. The chain is built from TRBV15 and TRBJ2-1; 12 positions agree with TRBD2. CDR3 loop: CAISLRRLAGDHNEQFF. In DNA form, the CDR3 reads TGTGCCATCAGCCTCCGCAGACTAGCGGGAGACCACAATGAGCAGTTCTTC. Full variable domain (missing parts from reference TRBV15 and TRBJ2-1): DAMVIQNPRYQVTQFGKPVTLSCSQTLNHNVMYWYQQKSSQAPKLLFHYYDKDFNNEADTPDNFQSRRPNTSFCFLDIRSPGLGDTAMYLCAISLRRLAGDHNEQFFGPGTRLTVL.